The 23 T cell receptor beta chains below were found in one sample sequenced in a study of stem cell transplantation in POMP-related autoinflammatory disease. Profiled with immunoSEQ multiplex PCR; TCRdb holds only in-frame clones, not every one. The sample holds tens of thousands of clones, roughly 88% seen once. The starting material was CD4+ T cells from PBMCs, obtained after stem cell transplantation. All receptors derive from a human patient with POMP-related autoinflammation and immune dysregulation (PRAID). Some T cells may possibly be graft donor cells.

The chain couples TRBV30 to TRBJ1-1; the D is unclear. The germline V and J ends were trimmed by 2 bases and 0 bases, with 1 base remaining between them. The CDR3 covers 11 residues. Germline V gene data show CDR1 as GTSNPN and CDR2 as SVGIG (reference sequence). CDR3 sequence (DNA): TGTGCCTGGAGTATGAACACTGAAGCTTTCTTT. Amino acid sequence: CAWSMNTEAFF.

The V gene is TRBV11-1, the J gene TRBJ2-1; 12 bases match TRBD1. The CDR3 is 16 residues long. The V gene end was trimmed by 4 bases and the J gene end by 6 bases; junction bases not matched to a gene: 7. Germline assignment: CDR1 SGHAT and CDR2 FQDESV (reference sequence). DNA for the CDR3: TGTGCCAGCAGCTCCCGACCGGGACAGGGGGCCAATGAGCAGTTCTTC. It codes for CASSSRPGQGANEQFF.

The chain uses TRBV19 and TRBJ2-7; 10 bases line up with TRBD2. Trimming removed 6 bases from V and 1 base from J; junction bases left unmatched: 3. The CDR3 runs to 14 residues. The V gene's germline CDR1 is LNHDA and CDR2 SQIVND (reference sequence). The CDR3 protein is CASRPLAGSYEQYF. The DNA for the CDR3 is TGTGCCAGTAGGCCACTAGCGGGATCCTACGAGCAGTACTTC.

This clone was recorded once. The gene calls are TRBV11-3 and TRBJ2-7; D possibly corresponds to TRBD1 (5 bases). CDR1 is SGHNT, CDR2 YENEEA, per germline. V shed 7 bases and J shed 2 bases, with 18 bases lying between them. This CDR3 contains 15 residues. The DNA for the CDR3 is TGTGCCAGCACCACCTCGAAGACAGTAACCTACGAGCAGTACGTC. It codes for CASTTSKTVTYEQYV.

The J gene is TRBJ2-7, the V gene TRBV2; TRBD2 agrees at 11 bases. Germline values: CDR1 SNHLY, CDR2 FYNNEI. The J segment lost 6 bases and the V segment lost 5 bases, leaving 6 bases of the junction unmatched. The CDR3 sequence is 14 residues long. The CDR3 DNA sequence: TGTGCCAGCAGTAAGTCTGGACTAGCGGGCGAGCAGTACTTC. Protein product: CASSKSGLAGEQYF.

The rearrangement uses TRBV10-3 and TRBJ1-5; D is ambiguous. The V and J ends lost 7 bases and 1 base respectively, with 14 bases between them. Per germline, CDR1 ENHRY and CDR2 SYGVKD. The CDR3 length is 15 residues. CDR3 DNA sequence: TGTGCCATCACTACCCTTTCGACAAGCAATCAGCCCCAGCATTTT. Its protein is CAITTLSTSNQPQHF.

DNA of the CDR3: TGTGCCAGCAGCTTAACTGCGGGAGCACGGGAGCAGTTCTTC. Its protein is CASSLTAGAREQFF. The gene calls are TRBV7-3 and TRBJ2-1; 7 positions match TRBD2. V dropped 0 bases and J dropped 10; count of bases not matched to a gene: 6. This CDR3 is 14 amino acids long. Germline V lookup: CDR1 SGHTA, CDR2 FQGTGA.

This chain joins TRBV9 and TRBJ2-7, with D perhaps matching TRBD1 (6 bases). This CDR3 spans 14 amino acids. Trimming shortened V by 1 base and J by 0 bases, and 8 bases separated the two germline ends. Germline V lookup: CDR1 SGDLS, CDR2 YYNGEE. In DNA, the CDR3 is TGTGCCAGCAGCGTAACAGGGAGCTCCTACGAGCAGTACTTC. It translates to CASSVTGSSYEQYF.

This chain connects TRBV6-5 to TRBJ1-2, with 10 bases lining up with TRBD1. Germline CDR1 MNHEY, CDR2 SVGAGI. The junction had 8 bases not matched to a gene; V was cut back by 0 bases and J by 7 bases. This CDR3 comprises 16 residues. CDR3 protein: CASSYSEGQGIGGYTF. For the CDR3, the DNA is TGTGCCAGCAGTTACTCGGAGGGACAGGGGATCGGTGGCTACACCTTC.

This chain links TRBV29-1 with TRBJ2-7; TRBD2 is a possible D gene (6 bases). Germline V lookup: CDR1 SQVTM, CDR2 ANQGSEA. This CDR3 has 12 amino acids. Trimming cost V 5 bases and J 5 bases, with 13 bases left between them. The CDR3 sequence is CSVRGNSNEQYF. DNA of the CDR3: TGCAGCGTTCGGGGGAACAGCAACGAGCAGTACTTC.

V is TRBV3-1 (or the pseudogene TRBV3-2) and J is TRBJ1-3; D is possibly TRBD1 (6 bases). V was cut by 4 bases and J by 8 bases, with 6 bases left in between. This CDR3 region has 11 residues. From germline, CDR1 is LGHDT and CDR2 YNNKEL (reference sequence). The CDR3 is CASSRGHTIYF. Written as DNA, the CDR3 is TGTGCCAGCAGCCGGGGGCACACCATATATTTT.

The chain joins TRBV4-1 to TRBJ2-3; D might be TRBD2 (6 bases). V was clipped by 4 bases and J by 0 bases, with 17 bases between them. CDR3 length: 17 residues. CDR1 is MGHRA and CDR2 is YSYEKL in the germline V gene. The DNA for the CDR3 is TGCGCCAGCAGCCGAGGATTTGCGGGATCTAGCACAGATACGCAGTATTTT. Its protein is CASSRGFAGSSTDTQYF.

This chain joins TRBV28 and TRBJ2-7; TRBD2 agrees at 8 bases. Germline V gene sequence: CDR1 MDHEN, CDR2 SYDVKM. CDR3 length: 14 amino acids. Trimming at V came to 7 bases and at J to 2 bases, leaving 7 bases not matched to a gene. The CDR3 DNA is TGTGCCAGCATAAGCGGGAGTGCAACCTACGAGCAGTACTTC. This translates into CASISGSATYEQYF.

The chain couples TRBV28 to TRBJ2-6; 8 bases map to TRBD1. Germline CDR1 reads MDHEN; CDR2 reads SYDVKM. The CDR3 length is 18 residues. V lost 4 bases and J lost 2; bases outside the gene matches: 10. CDR3 loop: CASSSRTGRRPGANVLTF. The CDR3 DNA sequence: TGTGCCAGCAGTTCCCGGACAGGGAGACGTCCTGGGGCCAACGTCCTGACTTTC.

The chain employs TRBV5-4 and TRBJ2-7; TRBD2 might be the D (6 bases). This CDR3 contains 15 residues. The germline gives CDR1 SGHNT, CDR2 YYREEE (reference sequence). V dropped 0 bases and J dropped 4 bases, with 14 bases sitting between them. The CDR3 is CASSLGGSAGYEQYF. CDR3 sequence (DNA): TGTGCCAGCAGCTTGGGGGGTAGTGCGGGGTACGAGCAGTACTTC. Together with reference TRBV5-4 and TRBJ2-7, the CDR3 gives the full variable domain: ETGVTQSPTHLIKTRGQQVTLRCSSQSGHNTVSWYQQALGQGPQFIFQYYREEENGRGNFPPRFSGLQFPNYSSELNVNALELDDSALYLCASSLGGSAGYEQYFGPGTRLTVT.

The CDR3 nucleotides are TGTGCCAGCAGTGAAGGGCCGGGCATGAACACTGAAGCTTTCTTT. Translated: CASSEGPGMNTEAFF. This chain links TRBV2 with TRBJ1-1; D is unresolved. The CDR3 consists of 15 residues. The germline V gene encodes CDR1 SNHLY and CDR2 FYNNEI. V lost 1 base and J lost 0, with 9 bases in between. The full variable domain, its missing parts supplied by reference TRBV2 and TRBJ1-1, is EPEVTQTPSHQVTQMGQEVILRCVPISNHLYFYWYRQILGQKVEFLVSFYNNEISEKSEIFDDQFSVERPDGSNFTLKIRSTKLEDSAMYFCASSEGPGMNTEAFFGQGTRLTVV.

V gene TRBV19 combines with J gene TRBJ2-2; 8 nucleotides agree with TRBD1. The CDR3 consists of 15 residues. CDR1 LNHDA and CDR2 SQIVND come from the germline V gene (reference sequence). V dropped 7 bases and J dropped 2; count of bases not matched to a gene: 6. The CDR3 loop reads CASKRQGPNTGELFF. CDR3 nucleotide sequence: TGTGCCAGTAAGAGACAGGGGCCAAACACCGGGGAGCTGTTTTTT.

The chain couples TRBV3-1 (or the pseudogene TRBV3-2) to TRBJ2-5; the match to TRBD2 covers 7 bases. V shed 0 bases and J 4 bases; nucleotides not matched to a gene: 2. Germline CDR1 is LGHDT and CDR2 is YNNKEL (reference sequence). The length of the CDR3 is 14 residues. The CDR3 DNA reads as TGTGCCAGCAGCCAAGAGGGAGGGGCAGAGACCCAGTACTTC. Translated, it gives CASSQEGGAETQYF.

The chain is built from TRBV5-1 and TRBJ2-1; 8 bases line up with TRBD2. Germline assignment: CDR1 SGHRS and CDR2 YFSETQ. This CDR3 contains 15 residues. V shed 6 bases and J 0 bases; nucleotides not matched to a gene: 5. The CDR3 coding sequence is TGCGCCAGCACCTCTAGCGGGCGCTCCTACAATGAGCAGTTCTTC. Residues: CASTSSGRSYNEQFF.

V and J are TRBV25-1 and TRBJ2-4; D uncertain. Germline V gives CDR1 MGHDK, CDR2 SYGVNS. The CDR3 totals 14 residues. Trimming took 4 bases from V and 1 from J, leaving 8 bases between them. The CDR3 sequence is CASSAFGAKNIQYF. The DNA of the CDR3 is TGTGCCAGCAGTGCGTTTGGGGCCAAAAACATTCAGTACTTC.

The chain has TRBV5-5 and TRBJ2-2, with 12 bases lining up with TRBD2. The CDR3 is made up of 17 amino acids. V lost 4 bases, J lost 3 bases, and 7 bases stayed unmatched. The V gene's germline CDR1 is SGHKS and CDR2 YYEKEE (reference sequence). CDR3 nucleotides: TGTGCCAGCAGCGTCCGACTAGCGGGGGCCCACACCGGGGAGCTGTTTTTT. Protein sequence: CASSVRLAGAHTGELFF. Based on the CDR3 plus reference TRBV5-5 and TRBJ2-2, the full variable domain is DAGVTQSPTHLIKTRGQQVTLRCSPISGHKSVSWYQQVLGQGPQFIFQYYEKEERGRGNFPDRFSARQFPNYSSELNVNALLLGDSALYLCASSVRLAGAHTGELFFGEGSRLTVL.

The chain carries TRBV3-1 (or the pseudogene TRBV3-2) and TRBJ1-2, with D hard to call. The CDR3 length is 12 residues. V lost 6 bases and J lost 2, with 7 bases in between. Germline loops: CDR1 LGHDT, CDR2 YNNKEL (reference sequence). This chain's CDR3 is CASSVGNYGYTF. CDR3 bases: TGTGCCAGCAGTGTAGGGAACTATGGCTACACCTTC.

This chain joins TRBV5-1 and TRBJ2-1, with 14 nucleotides matching TRBD2. The CDR3 sequence is 16 residues long. CDR1 SGHRS and CDR2 YFSETQ come from the germline V gene. The J segment lost 10 bases and the V segment lost 1 base, leaving 7 bases of the junction unmatched. CDR3 region: CASSLPGTSGSGEQFF. CDR3 nucleotides: TGCGCCAGCAGCTTGCCTGGGACTAGCGGGAGCGGGGAGCAGTTCTTC.